The following is a TCR beta chain sequence with its context. What this receptor recognizes is not known. No base quality values were provided; no much bigger clone lies one nucleotide off. These data come from a study of cytomegalovirus exposure and HLA in healthy donors (dated by TCRdb to about 2017). Concerning the study at large: An earlier analysis of roughly 610 of the donors reported under 300 Gb of sequence data and 95 million to 130 million unique TCR beta sequences obtained from approximately 180 million T cells. An earlier analysis of approximately 580 of the donors used high-throughput TCR beta sequencing to judge whether each TCR beta V gene segment behaved as functional or pseudogenic. Using immunosequencing, the study profiled T cell repertoires from about 620 subjects and related those repertoires to cytomegalovirus serostatus. On average, around 200,000 unique TCR beta nucleotide sequences were sequenced per donor among several hundred genotyped donors of the cohort, with roughly 20% of those sequences being non-productive. The aim of the study was to test whether cataloging public T cell receptors could identify signatures of past pathogen exposure. Every repertoire in the discovery cohort had been generated on one and the same sequencing platform. HLA typing included class I and class II loci at four-digit resolution. Rather than using new phenotypic data, the later analysis identified candidate immune exposures from TCR beta sequences and from how often those sequences occurred across donors. A later genetic analysis took genome-wide SNP genotypes for about 55% of the roughly 670 donors and used that subset as a discovery cohort. High-throughput TCR immunosequencing, statistical association of individual TCRs with disease status, and machine learning were combined to predict cytomegalovirus infection status. Typing coverage varied by locus: roughly 629-640 donors for A, B, C, DRB1 and DQB1; roughly 510 for DQA1; over 600 for DPA1; more than 450 for DPB1. An early release covering over 500 HLA-typed donors comprised approximately 300 gigabases of sequencing data and approximately 85 million unique TCR sequences. A separate validation cohort of roughly 110 different subjects was used in addition to the approximately 700-subject first cohort. Four to six DR-DQ haplotypes were handled as single units for association and clustering, since linkage in the cohort was strong. In a later analysis, previously published TCR beta repertoires from fewer than 750 donors were re-analyzed and high-resolution HLA genotyping was added so that TCR occurrence patterns could be studied. Alongside the repertoire data, information on donor age, sex, ethnicity and CMV serostatus was compiled. Among the approximately 430 genotyped donors, approximately 81% belonged to the genetic ancestry cluster associated with self-reported Caucasian donors. Study-wide conclusions, independent of this receptor: Immune exposure information for the cohort was limited to CMV serostatus. Presence/absence analyses assumed roughly uniform sequencing depth across donors, an assumption that may not hold. Cytomegalovirus status was reported to be diagnosed by the classifier with high specificity and sensitivity in both the original and validation cohorts. Assigning TCR associations to individual alleles was difficult when HLA alleles, especially DR and DQ, strongly co-occurred. In a later genetic analysis, fewer N-insertions in productive TCRs were reported among donors in an Asian-associated ancestry cluster than the roughly 700-donor mean. Specific HLA alleles were associated with 18,000 or so TCR beta sequences at a false discovery rate of 0.05 in a later analysis. A later genetic analysis associated a missense DCLRE1C variant with V-gene and J-gene trimming of TCR beta chains, and an independent cohort replicated the association. In vitro tests confirmed that three of the cytomegalovirus-associated TCR beta chains recognize cytomegalovirus antigens. In a later analysis, several top co-occurrence clusters were reported to appear linked to parvovirus B19, influenza, CMV and Epstein-Barr virus. Some IMGT-functional V segments, including TRBV6-2 and TRBV6-3, could not be told apart with the 87-base-pair reads, so those segments were excluded. Because some donors lacked HLA typing at each locus, the association tests relied only on the typed subset. Across donors, most TCR sequences were observed very rarely, whereas some public TCRs were present in many individuals. According to the authors, the approach could potentially be generalized to other disease states and immunological phenotypes. This cohort had only TCR beta chains sequenced, and the lack of alpha or paired-chain data limited which features could be detected. The sequencing pipeline was judged likely to have produced a cluster of highly shared sequence variants as a technical artifact. Linkage disequilibrium might explain the correlated functional status among segregating V segments, but an unknown experimental factor could not be ruled out. According to a later analysis, TCR association rates differed among HLA loci, with DRB1 alleles showing the most associated TCRs and HLA-C alleles showing the fewest. In a later analysis, HLA-associated TCR beta chains showed more clonal expansion and lower generation probabilities than non-associated chains that were equally common. A further reported finding was that TCR beta sequences accurately predicted the HLA-A and HLA-B alleles for most subjects in the first cohort. A total of 150 or so TCR beta chains were listed by the study as associated with cytomegalovirus. In an earlier analysis of approximately 590 of the donors, most TCR beta V segments appeared in productive rearrangements about 87% or about 30% of the time, broadly matching IMGT annotations. Most CMV-associated TCR beta chains appeared to be HLA-restricted in a later analysis, and the HLA associations seemed to be driven largely by CMV exposure. Because counts were too low, about 15 rarely observed V segments, including chromosome 9 orphons, were left out of the earlier analysis of some 640 of the donors.

Libraries were constructed by the immunoSEQ multiplex PCR assay. The multiplex PCR relied on a mix of 60 forward primers for TCR Vbeta segments and 13 reverse primers for TCR Jbeta segments. The CDR3 region of rearranged TCR beta genes was amplified from genomic DNA by a multiplex PCR assay. On the Illumina HiSeq System, the amplified TCR beta libraries were sequenced as 87-base-pair reads. Under the source paper's analysis protocol: In a later analysis, approximately 74 million unique TCR beta chains were counted across the roughly 610 repertoires, and roughly 10 million of these chains were shared by at least two donors. A nearest-neighbor algorithm error-corrected the raw reads and collapsed the reads into unique sequences, merging closely related sequences to remove PCR and sequencing errors. To assign V, D and J gene segments, CDR3 sequences were aligned to IMGT reference sequences. For a sequence to be retained, a match of at least six nucleotides was required to both a V gene segment and a J gene segment. Rearrangements were classified as productive when the CDR3 lacked stop codons and remained in frame with V and J, and all other rearrangements were classified as non-productive. CDR3 was defined according to IMGT convention as the region running from the second conserved V-encoded cysteine to the conserved J-encoded phenylalanine. The earlier analysis of roughly 590 of the donors excluded any sequence lacking an unambiguous match to a single V gene segment. In an earlier analysis of 500 to 750 of the donors, V segments were called functional above 56.7% productive rearrangements and were called segregating when the between-donor standard deviation exceeded 5%. A statistical classification framework was developed to diagnose cytomegalovirus status using the catalog of TCR beta chain sequences. In a later analysis, TCR nucleotide sequences were compared against IMGT/GENE-DB human TR gene sequences so that V and J genes could be assigned. Using the TCRdist pipeline, a later analysis assigned CDR3 sequences along with most-parsimonious VDJ recombination scenarios. In a later analysis, each TCR beta chain was defined by its CDR3 amino acid sequence together with its V-gene family, and reads lacking a unique V-gene family were excluded. As a way to deal with suspected cross-contamination and a sequencing artifact, a later analysis dropped roughly 600 nucleotide sequences that were highly shared and had low generation probability. A later analysis calculated a clonal expansion index for each public chain from normalized within-repertoire ranks of inferred template counts. In a later analysis, generation probabilities were computed using a VDJ recombination model fitted to out-of-frame rearrangements, and the results were checked against IGoR. A later analysis scored TCR-TCR, TCR-HLA and TCR-CMV co-occurrence with hypergeometric tests, applying a repertoire-size bias correction to TCR pairs. To estimate false discovery rates, a later analysis permuted the HLA or CMV assignments 20 times. A later analysis grouped co-occurring TCRs with DBSCAN, adding TCRdist sequence similarity when clustering within HLA-allele-positive subsets. Repertoires with fewer than 30,000 or more than 120,000 public chains were left out of co-occurrence clustering, as were several repertoires with anomalous nucleotide sharing. TCRdb took over this immuneACCESS table, retaining in-frame rearrangements with V and J assigned. Such tables are incomplete; in checked studies, under half of the missing clones stem from an unresolved V gene, and the remainder is unexplained. The DNA gave D and trimming, while V, J and clone size come from that table. Here the sample has approximately 180,000 clones; more than 75% occur a single time. Clones ranked in the top ten supply 1.5% to 2% of the sample.

The cohort comprised fewer than 700 healthy bone marrow donors. All cohort members were sampled while nominally healthy, although unrecorded immune exposures were likely present. The donor was CMV seronegative and was included in the group of around 320 seronegative cohort members. A peripheral blood sample was provided by each donor, and peripheral blood mononuclear cells were used for TCR beta sequencing. Genomic DNA was extracted from the blood cell samples with the Qiagen DNeasy Blood Extraction Kit. Via the germline V gene, CDR1 is SGHTS and CDR2 YDEGEE. The junction carries 13 bases between V and J, which are trimmed by 2 bases and 5 bases respectively. Counted from cysteine to phenylalanine, this CDR3 has 14 amino acids. Only the CDR3 DNA is retained, 42 bases long and in frame from the first base.

The specimen sequenced was PBMCs. The TCR sequence derives from a woman younger than 35 in good health and CMV-seronegative. Recombination joined TRBV5-8 with TRBJ1-1; the D region possibly corresponds to TRBD1 (6 bases align). The sequenced DNA is TGTGCCAGCAGCTTTCAGGGGTTGGTTACTGAAGCTTTCTTT. It encodes CASSFQGLVTEAFF.